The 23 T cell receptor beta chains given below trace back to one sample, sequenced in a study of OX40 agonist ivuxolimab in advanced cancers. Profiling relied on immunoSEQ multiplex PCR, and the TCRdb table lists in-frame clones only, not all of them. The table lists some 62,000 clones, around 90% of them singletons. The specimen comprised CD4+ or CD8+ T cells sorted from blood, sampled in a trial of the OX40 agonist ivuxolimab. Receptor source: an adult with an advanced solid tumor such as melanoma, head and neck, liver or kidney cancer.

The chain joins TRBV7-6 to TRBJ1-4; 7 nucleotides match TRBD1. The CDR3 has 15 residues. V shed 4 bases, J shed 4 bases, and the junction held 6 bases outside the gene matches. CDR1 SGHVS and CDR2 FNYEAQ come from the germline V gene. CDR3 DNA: TGTGCCAGCAGCTCCCGGACAGGCTTTAATGAAAAACTGTTTTTT. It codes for CASSSRTGFNEKLFF.

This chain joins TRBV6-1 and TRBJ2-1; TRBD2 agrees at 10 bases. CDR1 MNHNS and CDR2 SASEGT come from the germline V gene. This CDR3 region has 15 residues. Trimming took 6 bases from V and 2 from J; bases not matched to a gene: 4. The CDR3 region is CASRKSGRAYNEQFF. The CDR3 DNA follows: TGTGCCAGCAGGAAAAGCGGGAGGGCCTACAATGAGCAGTTCTTC.

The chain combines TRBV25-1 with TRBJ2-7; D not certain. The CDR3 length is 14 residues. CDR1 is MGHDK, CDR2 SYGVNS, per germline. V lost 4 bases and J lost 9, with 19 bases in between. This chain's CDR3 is CASSGAIPPLVQYF. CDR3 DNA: TGTGCCAGCAGTGGGGCTATTCCCCCTTTGGTGCAGTACTTC.

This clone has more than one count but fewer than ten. CDR3 DNA: TGTGCCAGCTCATTCGGACAGTATAATTCACCCCTCCACTTT. Protein sequence: CASSFGQYNSPLHF. This chain links TRBV18 with TRBJ1-6; TRBD1 is a possible D gene (6 bases). Germline-derived CDR1 and CDR2 are KGHSH and LQKENI. Trimming shortened V by 5 bases and J by 4 bases, and 9 bases separated the two germline ends. The CDR3 covers 14 residues.

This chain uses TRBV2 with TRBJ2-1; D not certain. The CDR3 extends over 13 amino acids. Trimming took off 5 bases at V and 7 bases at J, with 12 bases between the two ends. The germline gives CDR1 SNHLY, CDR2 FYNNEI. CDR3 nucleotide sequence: TGTGCCAGCAGTACACTGACGGTTAATGAGCAGTTCTTC. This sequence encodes CASSTLTVNEQFF.

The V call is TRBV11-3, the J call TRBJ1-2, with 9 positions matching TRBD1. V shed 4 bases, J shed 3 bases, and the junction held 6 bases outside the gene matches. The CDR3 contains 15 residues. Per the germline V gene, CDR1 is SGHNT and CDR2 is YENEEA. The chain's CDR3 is CASSSYRGLYYGYTF. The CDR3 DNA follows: TGTGCCAGCAGCTCATACAGGGGGCTTTACTATGGCTACACCTTC. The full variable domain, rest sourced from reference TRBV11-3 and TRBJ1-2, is EAGVVQSPRYKIIEKKQPVAFWCNPISGHNTLYWYLQNLGQGPELLIRYENEEAVDDSQLPKDRFSAERLKGVDSTLKIQPAELGDSAVYLCASSSYRGLYYGYTFGSGTRLTVV.

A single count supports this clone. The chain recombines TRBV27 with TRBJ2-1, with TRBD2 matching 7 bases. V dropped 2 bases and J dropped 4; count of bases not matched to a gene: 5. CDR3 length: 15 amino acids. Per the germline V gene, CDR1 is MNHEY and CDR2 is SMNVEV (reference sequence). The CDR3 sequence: CASSLEAGEYNEQFF. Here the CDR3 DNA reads TGTGCCAGCAGTTTAGAGGCGGGGGAGTACAATGAGCAGTTCTTC.

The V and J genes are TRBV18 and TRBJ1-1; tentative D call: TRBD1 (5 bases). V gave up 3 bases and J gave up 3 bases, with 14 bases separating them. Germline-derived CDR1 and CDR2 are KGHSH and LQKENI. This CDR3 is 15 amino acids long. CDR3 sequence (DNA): TGTGCCAGCTCACCCCTAGGGGCAAGGGACACTGAAGCTTTCTTT. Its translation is CASSPLGARDTEAFF.

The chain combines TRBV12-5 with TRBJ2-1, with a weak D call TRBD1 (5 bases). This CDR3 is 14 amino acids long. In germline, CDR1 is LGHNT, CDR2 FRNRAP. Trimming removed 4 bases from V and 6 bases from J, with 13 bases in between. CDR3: CASGSLGPTNEQFF. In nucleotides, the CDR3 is TGTGCTAGTGGTTCCCTGGGGCCAACCAATGAGCAGTTCTTC.

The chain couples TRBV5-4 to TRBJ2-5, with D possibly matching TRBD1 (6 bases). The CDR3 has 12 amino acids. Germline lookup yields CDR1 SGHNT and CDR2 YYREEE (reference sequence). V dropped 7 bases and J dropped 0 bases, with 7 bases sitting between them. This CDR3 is CASGQYQETQYF. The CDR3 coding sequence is TGTGCCAGCGGACAGTACCAAGAGACCCAGTACTTC.

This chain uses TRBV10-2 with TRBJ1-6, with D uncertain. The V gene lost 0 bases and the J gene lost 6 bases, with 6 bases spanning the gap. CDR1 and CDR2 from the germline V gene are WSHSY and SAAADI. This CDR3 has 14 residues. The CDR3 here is CASSESGSNSPLHF. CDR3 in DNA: TGCGCCAGCAGTGAGTCAGGCTCTAATTCACCCCTCCACTTT.

The CDR3 region has the DNA TGTGCCAGCAGCTTAGGCGGGGGCGTCACCGGGGAGCTGTTTTTT. Translation: CASSLGGGVTGELFF. This chain connects TRBV7-6 to TRBJ2-2; D perhaps matches TRBD2 (7 bases). The CDR3 totals 15 residues. In germline, CDR1 is SGHVS, CDR2 FNYEAQ. Between the trimmed V and J ends, which lost 1 base and 4 bases, there was a span of 10 bases.

CDR3 loop: CASRWAGPNSPLHF. The CDR3 DNA is TGTGCCAGCAGATGGGCAGGGCCTAATTCACCCCTCCACTTT. This chain joins TRBV6-5 and TRBJ1-6, with D possibly being TRBD1 (5 bases). This CDR3 is built from 14 residues. The germline CDR1 and CDR2 sequences are MNHEY and SVGAGI. The V end was cut by 6 bases, the J end by 6 bases, with 12 bases between.

The CDR3 region is CAGGRGSTYGYTF. CDR3 bases: TGTGCCGGAGGTCGGGGCTCCACTTATGGCTACACCTTC. The chain recombines TRBV7-9 with TRBJ1-2; tentative D call: TRBD1 (5 bases). Between the trimmed V and J ends, which lost 11 bases and 5 bases, there was a span of 18 bases. CDR1 is SEHNR, CDR2 FQNEAQ, per germline (reference sequence). CDR3 length: 13 residues.

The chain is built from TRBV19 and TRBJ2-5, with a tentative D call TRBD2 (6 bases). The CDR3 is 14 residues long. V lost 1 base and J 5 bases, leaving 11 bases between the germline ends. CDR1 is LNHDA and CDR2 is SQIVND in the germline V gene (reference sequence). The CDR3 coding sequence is TGTGCCAGTAGTATAGGTGGGGGGATCGAGACCCAGTACTTC. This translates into CASSIGGGIETQYF.

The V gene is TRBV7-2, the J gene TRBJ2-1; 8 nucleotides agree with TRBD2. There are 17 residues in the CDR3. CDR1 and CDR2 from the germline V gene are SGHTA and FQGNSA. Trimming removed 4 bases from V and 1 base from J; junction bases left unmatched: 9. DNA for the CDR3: TGTGCCAGCAGCTCCTGGGCGGGGGGCCTTTCCTACAATGAGCAGTTCTTC. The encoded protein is CASSSWAGGLSYNEQFF.

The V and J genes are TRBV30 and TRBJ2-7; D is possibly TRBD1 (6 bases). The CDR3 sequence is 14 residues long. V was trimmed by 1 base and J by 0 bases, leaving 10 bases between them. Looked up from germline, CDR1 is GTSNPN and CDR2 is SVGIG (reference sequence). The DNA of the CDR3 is TGTGCCTGGAGTGAAACAGGGAGCTCCTACGAGCAGTACTTC. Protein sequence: CAWSETGSSYEQYF.

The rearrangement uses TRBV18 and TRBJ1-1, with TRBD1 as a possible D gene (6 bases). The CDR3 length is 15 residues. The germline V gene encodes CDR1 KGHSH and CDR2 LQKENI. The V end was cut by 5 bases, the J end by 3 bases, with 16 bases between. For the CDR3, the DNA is TGTGCCAGCTCAATTAACAGGGACTGGGACACTGAAGCTTTCTTT. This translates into CASSINRDWDTEAFF.

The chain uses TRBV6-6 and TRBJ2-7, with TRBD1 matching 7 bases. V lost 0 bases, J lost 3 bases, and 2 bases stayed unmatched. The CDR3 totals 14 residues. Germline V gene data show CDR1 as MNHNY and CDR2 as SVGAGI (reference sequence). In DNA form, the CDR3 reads TGTGCCAGCAGTTACTCGAGGGACAGCTACGAGCAGTACTTC. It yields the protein CASSYSRDSYEQYF.

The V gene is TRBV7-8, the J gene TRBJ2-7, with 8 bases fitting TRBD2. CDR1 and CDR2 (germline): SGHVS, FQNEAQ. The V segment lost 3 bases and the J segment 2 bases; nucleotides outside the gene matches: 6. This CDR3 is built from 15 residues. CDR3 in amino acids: CASSFWSGGPYEQYF. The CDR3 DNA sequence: TGTGCCAGCAGCTTTTGGAGCGGGGGCCCCTACGAGCAGTACTTC.

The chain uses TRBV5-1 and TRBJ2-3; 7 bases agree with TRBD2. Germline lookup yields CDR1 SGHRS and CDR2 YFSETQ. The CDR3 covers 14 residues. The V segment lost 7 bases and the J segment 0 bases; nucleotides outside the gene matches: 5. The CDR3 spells CASYLAASTDTQYF. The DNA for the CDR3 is TGCGCCAGCTACCTAGCGGCTAGCACAGATACGCAGTATTTT.

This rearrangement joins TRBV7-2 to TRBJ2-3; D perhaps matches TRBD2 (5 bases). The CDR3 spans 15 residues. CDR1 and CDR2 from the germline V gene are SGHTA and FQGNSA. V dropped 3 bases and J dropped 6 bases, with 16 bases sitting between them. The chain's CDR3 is CASSFLATKEDTQYF. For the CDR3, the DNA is TGTGCCAGCAGCTTCTTAGCGACAAAAGAGGATACGCAGTATTTT.

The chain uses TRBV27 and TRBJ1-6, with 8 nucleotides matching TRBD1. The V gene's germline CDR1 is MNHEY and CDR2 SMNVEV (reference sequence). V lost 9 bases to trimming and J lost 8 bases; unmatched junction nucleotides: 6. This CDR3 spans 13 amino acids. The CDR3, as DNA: TGTGCCAGTAACAGGGGGGGAGATTCACCCCTCCACTTT. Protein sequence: CASNRGGDSPLHF.